This T cell receptor (beta chain) was recorded in a study of blood T cell repertoires in COVID-19. Study-level background: Spain, Italy and the United States supplied samples that represented acute and convalescent COVID-19. PBMCs, B-cell-depleted T cells, or T cells were the source of the cDNA or gDNA that made up the material.

The CDR3 has 13 amino acids. Germline-derived CDR1 and CDR2 are MDHEN and SYDVKM. V shed 8 bases and J shed 5 bases, with 15 bases lying between them. Original data processing: Amplified reference gene primers provided the basis for estimating nucleated cell counts. TCRdb keeps only in-frame clones here, not all; method: immunoSEQ multiplex PCR. D and trimming come from the DNA, and the V and J calls and clone size come from that table. In the table there are hundreds of thousands of clones, 70% to 90% of which are singletons. Sequences were obtained from peripheral blood. The gene calls are TRBV28 and TRBJ2-5; possible D gene TRBD1, 6 bases. This clonotype was sampled from a man aged 70 or older with acute or convalescent COVID-19. CDR3 sequence (DNA): TGTGCCAGCGGGGGCCTCGCCCGGGAGACCCAGTACTTC. This sequence encodes CASGGLARETQYF.